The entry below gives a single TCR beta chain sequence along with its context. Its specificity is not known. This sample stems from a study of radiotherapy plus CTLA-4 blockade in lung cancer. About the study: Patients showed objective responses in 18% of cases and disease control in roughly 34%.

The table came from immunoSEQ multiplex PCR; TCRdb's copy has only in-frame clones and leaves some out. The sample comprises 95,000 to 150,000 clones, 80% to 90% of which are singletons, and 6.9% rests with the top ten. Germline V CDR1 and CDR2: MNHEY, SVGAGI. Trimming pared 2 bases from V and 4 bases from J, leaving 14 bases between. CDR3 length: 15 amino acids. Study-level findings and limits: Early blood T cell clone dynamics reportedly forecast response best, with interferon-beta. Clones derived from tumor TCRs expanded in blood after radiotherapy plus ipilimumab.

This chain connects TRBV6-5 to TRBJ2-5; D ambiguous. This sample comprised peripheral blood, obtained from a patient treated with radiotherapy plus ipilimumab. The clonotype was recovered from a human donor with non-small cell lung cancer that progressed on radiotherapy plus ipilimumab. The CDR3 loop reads CASSYLVGDGETQYF. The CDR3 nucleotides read TGTGCCAGCAGTTACCTTGTCGGCGACGGAGAGACCCAGTACTTC.